This passage covers 13 T cell receptor beta chains from one sample sequenced in a study of response to subunit inactivated influenza vaccine listed by TCRdb under 2018. The library was generated by RT-PCR. Sequencing took place on an Illumina HiSeq 2500. TCRdb reran the public reads through fastp at Q25 and MiXCR, keeping productive beta chains. Each CDR3 protein gets just one entry, which takes the most common genes and DNA from the rows behind it. The sample includes hundreds of thousands of distinct CDR3 sequences, with about 15% observed a single time. The biggest ten clones account for less than 9% of the sample. Sequencing was performed on PBMCs from blood, taken 14 days before vaccination. Receptors originate from a man aged 50 to 60 who received an inactivated influenza vaccine. Donor details come from another sample of the same person, matched by shared clones.

This clonotype has more than one count but fewer than ten. This chain uses TRBV4-3 with TRBJ2-7; 9 bases line up with TRBD1. The V segment lost 4 bases and the J segment 3 bases; nucleotides outside the gene matches: 7. The CDR3 spans 15 residues. The germline CDR1 and CDR2 sequences are LGHNA and YSLEER. The DNA for the CDR3 is TGCGCCAGCAGCCCTACCGGGACAGGGAACTACGAGCAGTACTTC. Protein sequence: CASSPTGTGNYEQYF.

The chain has TRBV6-2 or TRBV6-3 and TRBJ2-1; D is possibly TRBD1 (6 bases). This CDR3 contains 15 residues. V was trimmed by 2 bases and J by 4 bases, leaving 12 bases between them. The germline gives CDR1 MNHEY, CDR2 SVGEGT. CDR3 in amino acids: CASSYGQGIYNEQFF. The CDR3 DNA follows: TGTGCCAGCAGTTACGGTCAGGGGATTTACAATGAGCAGTTCTTC.

The chain links TRBV20-1 to TRBJ1-5; TRBD1 matches at 7 bases. The CDR3 contains 15 residues. Germline lookup yields CDR1 DFQATT and CDR2 SNEGSKA (reference sequence). Losses at the gene ends were 4 bases for V and 2 bases for J; bases not matched to a gene: 8. CDR3 nucleotide sequence: TGCAGTGCTAAAATCCAGGGGGGACGCAATCAGCCCCAGCATTTT. Amino acid sequence: CSAKIQGGRNQPQHF.

This chain joins TRBV9 and TRBJ2-5, with D tentatively TRBD2 (7 bases). The germline gives CDR1 SGDLS, CDR2 YYNGEE. This CDR3 has 16 residues. The V end was cut by 1 base, the J end by 1 base, with 14 bases between. CDR3 in DNA: TGTGCCAGCAGCGTATCGGGGGGCACGGTCCAAGAGACCCAGTACTTC. It codes for CASSVSGGTVQETQYF.

The chain has TRBV29-1 and TRBJ2-1; 15 bases align to TRBD2. Trimming at V came to 2 bases and at J to 9 bases, leaving 5 bases not matched to a gene. The CDR3 covers 15 residues. Germline-derived CDR1 and CDR2 are SQVTM and ANQGSEA. The CDR3 bases are TGCAGCGTTGAACCGGGACTAGCGGGAGGTGGTGAGCAGTTCTTC. Translation gives CSVEPGLAGGGEQFF.

The chain combines TRBV5-1 with TRBJ2-1; 7 bases are a match to TRBD2. The CDR3 has 14 amino acids. Losses at the gene ends were 5 bases for V and 4 bases for J; bases not matched to a gene: 6. Germline lookup yields CDR1 SGHRS and CDR2 YFSETQ. This CDR3 reads CASRGGDLYNEQFF. The DNA of the CDR3 is TGCGCCAGCAGGGGAGGGGACCTTTACAATGAGCAGTTCTTC. The full variable domain, completed using reference TRBV5-1 and TRBJ2-1, is KAGVTQTPRYLIKTRGQQVTLSCSPISGHRSVSWYQQTPGQGLQFLFEYFSETQRNKGNFPGRFSGRQFSNSRSEMNVSTLELGDSALYLCASRGGDLYNEQFFGPGTRLTVL.

This chain uses TRBV6-2 or TRBV6-3 with TRBJ2-7, with D tentatively TRBD2 (6 bases). CDR1 and CDR2 (germline): MNHEY, SVGEGT. V dropped 4 bases and J dropped 2 bases, with 18 bases sitting between them. The CDR3 contains 16 residues. This CDR3 is CASSFPFGSGTYEQYF. CDR3 DNA: TGTGCCAGCAGTTTCCCCTTTGGTAGCGGCACCTACGAGCAGTACTTC.

There are many counts of this clonotype. The chain recombines TRBV5-1 with TRBJ1-1; possible D gene TRBD1, 6 bases. Trimming took off 2 bases at V and 7 bases at J, with 12 bases between the two ends. The length of the CDR3 is 13 residues. The germline V gene encodes CDR1 SGHRS and CDR2 YFSETQ. CDR3 loop: CASSLEQGVEAFF. DNA of the CDR3: TGCGCCAGCAGCTTAGAACAGGGCGTTGAAGCTTTCTTT. Using reference TRBV5-1 and TRBJ1-1 for the parts outside the CDR3, the full variable domain is KAGVTQTPRYLIKTRGQQVTLSCSPISGHRSVSWYQQTPGQGLQFLFEYFSETQRNKGNFPGRFSGRQFSNSRSEMNVSTLELGDSALYLCASSLEQGVEAFFGQGTRLTVV.

This clonotype was detected only a few times. V is TRBV29-1 and J is TRBJ2-7; D might be TRBD2 (6 bases). The germline V gene encodes CDR1 SQVTM and CDR2 ANQGSEA. Deletions cut 3 bases from V and 6 bases from J, with 15 bases between. The CDR3 spans 13 residues. As DNA, the CDR3 is TGCAGCGTTGACGGTCGGGAGCCGGTCGAGCAGTACTTC. Its protein is CSVDGREPVEQYF.

The table lists this clonotype with many counts. The CDR3 reads CASTLGSRNTQYF. CDR3 bases: TGTGCCAGCACCCTTGGTAGCCGAAATACGCAGTATTTT. V and J are TRBV28 and TRBJ2-3; D is unresolved. The ends were cut back, 7 bases at V and 7 bases at J, with 15 bases in the middle. The CDR3 totals 13 residues. Germline V lookup: CDR1 MDHEN, CDR2 SYDVKM.

The chain recombines TRBV4-3 with TRBJ1-1, with D uncertain. The length of the CDR3 is 14 residues. Per germline, CDR1 LGHNA and CDR2 YSLEER. The germline V and J ends were trimmed by 1 base and 5 bases, with 11 bases remaining between them. CDR3: CASSQVAGRTEAFF. CDR3 nucleotide sequence: TGCGCCAGCAGCCAAGTAGCCGGACGAACTGAAGCTTTCTTT.

This chain links TRBV28 with TRBJ2-7, with TRBD2 matching 7 bases. The germline V gene has CDR1 MDHEN and CDR2 SYDVKM. V lost 6 bases and J lost 6; bases outside the gene matches: 20. The CDR3 has 17 residues. The DNA for the CDR3 is TGTGCCAGCAGCTTCATCGGCGGGAGTAGAGGTTCTGTCGAGCAGTACTTC. This sequence encodes CASSFIGGSRGSVEQYF.

This clonotype appeared a few times. J is TRBJ1-5 and V is TRBV15, with D hard to call. There are 13 residues in the CDR3. Germline assignment: CDR1 LNHNV and CDR2 YYDKDF (reference sequence). V was shortened by 4 bases and J by 2 bases, with 6 bases between the two germline ends. CDR3 bases: TGTGCCACCAGCATGACCCGCAATCAGCCCCAGCATTTT. Its protein product is CATSMTRNQPQHF.